Listed here are 3 T cell receptor beta chains from one sample, sequenced in a study of blood T cell repertoires in COVID-19. The protocol was immunoSEQ multiplex PCR, while the TCRdb copy is restricted to in-frame clones and leaves out a portion. Of about 56,000 clones listed, roughly 72% are singletons. Input material: peripheral blood. Every receptor here comes from a woman aged 70-85 years with COVID-19, enrolled during active disease.

This clone was seen only a few times. The chain is built from TRBV4-1 and TRBJ2-6; TRBD2 agrees at 10 bases. CDR3 size: 19 residues. The germline CDR1 and CDR2 sequences are MGHRA and YSYEKL. V lost 1 base, J lost 0 bases, and 6 bases stayed unmatched. The CDR3, as DNA: TGCGCCAGCAGCCAAGGGACTAGCGGCAGAGGCTCTGGGGCCAACGTCCTGACTTTC. It codes for CASSQGTSGRGSGANVLTF.

The chain joins TRBV20-1 to TRBJ1-2; 9 nucleotides align to TRBD1. The CDR3 length is 16 residues. Germline loops: CDR1 DFQATT, CDR2 SNEGSKA (reference sequence). J was trimmed by 6 bases and V by 3 bases; bases with no gene match: 14. The CDR3: CSASGGWGQGLDGYTF. In DNA, the CDR3 is TGCAGTGCTAGTGGGGGTTGGGGACAGGGACTCGATGGCTACACCTTC.

The chain joins TRBV6-2 or TRBV6-3 to TRBJ1-2; D is ambiguous. The CDR3 runs 13 residues. Between the trimmed V and J ends, which lost 0 bases and 8 bases, there was a span of 10 bases. From germline, CDR1 is MNHEY and CDR2 SVGEGT. In DNA form, the CDR3 reads TGTGCCAGCAGTTACTCGACGGGGTACGGCTACACCTTC. Translation: CASSYSTGYGYTF.